This T cell receptor (beta chain) was observed in a study of OX40 agonist ivuxolimab in advanced cancers. Whole-study context: Cancers in dose escalation were hepatocellular, melanoma, renal cell and head and neck. Under the entry rules, prior anti-PD-1, anti-PD-L1 or anti-CTLA-4 therapy was allowed, and about 40% had some. General study results and limits: CD8+ T cells were the subset that, on average, had more expanded clones than CD4+. CD4+ and CD8+ blood T cells expanded clonally by week 6 at 0.1 to 3.0 mg/kg.

This CDR3 is built from 16 residues. Germline-derived CDR1 and CDR2 are SGHAT and FQDESV (reference sequence). Trimming cost V 5 bases and J 6 bases; bases outside gene matches: 13. This table comes from immunoSEQ multiplex PCR, and its TCRdb copy is limited to in-frame clones, with some not included. Of about 46,000 clones listed, 60% to 80% are singletons. Regarding this clone: Its cognate antigen is unknown.

The sequencing used CD4+ or CD8+ T cells sorted from blood, collected in a trial of the OX40 agonist ivuxolimab. The receptor was isolated from an adult with an advanced solid tumor such as melanoma, head and neck, liver or kidney cancer. The V and J genes are TRBV11-1 and TRBJ1-2; 9 bases agree with TRBD1. CDR3 nucleotides: TGTGCCAGCAGCCCGCGAAGGACAGGGGTTATGGATGGCTACACCTTC. Protein: CASSPRRTGVMDGYTF.